This TCR beta chain stems from a study of long-term antiretroviral therapy in people with HIV. The CDR3 is 16 residues long. Trimming removed 8 bases from V and 2 bases from J; junction bases left unmatched: 14. Germline loops: CDR1 SNHLY, CDR2 FYNNEI. Every donor contributed at least one pre-ART and at least two post-ART PBMC samples. With survey level as its setting, the immunoSEQ assay was v3.0. Using immunoSEQ multiplex PCR, the repertoire was profiled, and TCRdb retains in-frame clones only, with some absent. Of about 20,000 clones in the sample, approximately 80% were seen once. The TCR comes from a woman aged 18-35 years with HIV. The source was unsorted PBMCs, collected 0.6 years after starting antiretroviral therapy. V is TRBV2 and J is TRBJ1-1, with 7 bases identical to TRBD1. CDR3 amino acids: CASSPIRQGFNTEAFF. In DNA, the CDR3 is TGTGCCAGCTCCCCAATTAGACAGGGATTTAACACTGAAGCTTTCTTT.